A single sample gave rise to the 12 T cell receptor beta chains below, sequenced in a study of cytomegalovirus exposure and HLA in healthy donors (dated by TCRdb to between 2016 and 2019). Receptor libraries were prepared by the immunoSEQ multiplex PCR assay. The multiplex PCR relied on a mix of 60 forward primers for TCR Vbeta segments and 13 reverse primers for TCR Jbeta segments. TCRdb retrieved this table from immuneACCESS and kept in-frame rearrangements only. Not all clones are present; in checked studies, unresolved V genes account for under half, and no reason is known for the remainder. This sample is represented by some 150,000 clones; roughly three quarters of them were singletons. Of the sample, about 13% is held by the ten largest clones. Sequencing used PBMCs. All receptors come from a man under 40 in good health and CMV-seropositive.

The genes are TRBV5-4 and TRBJ2-2; 14 bases agree with TRBD2. Germline CDR1 reads SGHNT; CDR2 reads YYREEE (reference sequence). CDR3 length: 19 residues. Losses at the gene ends were 4 bases for V and 5 bases for J; bases not matched to a gene: 13. As DNA, the CDR3 is TGTGCCAGCAGCCCCCACCCGACTAGCGGGAGGGCCGTAACCGGGGAGCTGTTTTTT. This gives the protein CASSPHPTSGRAVTGELFF.

This sequence joins TRBV11-2 and TRBJ2-7, with TRBD1 as a possible D gene (5 bases). V was shortened by 1 base and J by 2 bases, with 15 bases between the two germline ends. The germline V gene has CDR1 SGHAT and CDR2 FQNNGV. The CDR3 is made up of 16 amino acids. CDR3 protein: CASSLVEYRSPYEQYF. CDR3 sequence (DNA): TGTGCCAGCAGCTTAGTTGAGTACAGGTCACCCTACGAGCAGTACTTC.

This clone was counted between two and nine times. The CDR3 bases are TGTGCCAGCAGCCCCAATGGGGCGGTAAGCACAGATACGCAGTATTTT. Encoded protein: CASSPNGAVSTDTQYF. J is TRBJ2-3 and V is TRBV11-3; D may be TRBD1 (5 bases). The CDR3 extends over 16 amino acids. Trimming pared 5 bases from V and 0 bases from J, leaving 15 bases between. Germline CDR1 and CDR2: SGHNT and YENEEA.

The chain uses TRBV2 and TRBJ2-1; 9 bases map to TRBD1. Germline V gene sequence: CDR1 SNHLY, CDR2 FYNNEI. This CDR3 comprises 15 residues. With V trimmed by 6 bases and J by 8 bases, 11 bases remained unmatched. This CDR3 reads CASSFPGQGIYEQFF. CDR3 nucleotide sequence: TGTGCCAGCAGCTTCCCGGGACAGGGTATCTATGAGCAGTTCTTC.

The V gene is TRBV25-1, the J gene TRBJ2-7; possible D gene TRBD2, 6 bases. The CDR3 is made up of 16 amino acids. Germline V gene data show CDR1 as MGHDK and CDR2 as SYGVNS. V lost 3 bases to trimming and J lost 2 bases, with 17 bases between them. The CDR3 nucleotides are TGTGCCAGCAGTGATCCCCCCGCGGCGGGAACCTACGAGCAGTACTTC. It translates to CASSDPPAAGTYEQYF.

The chain is built from TRBV10-1 and TRBJ1-1; TRBD1 might be the D (6 bases). Trimming shortened V by 8 bases and J by 4 bases, and 8 bases separated the two germline ends. The germline gives CDR1 WNHNN, CDR2 SYGVQD (reference sequence). There are 11 residues in the CDR3. CDR3 sequence (DNA): TGCGCCAGCTCACAGGGCACTGAAGCTTTCTTT. Translating it yields CASSQGTEAFF.

The chain recombines TRBV6-1 with TRBJ1-1, with D perhaps TRBD1 (5 bases). Trimming removed 7 bases at V and 0 bases at J, with 12 bases between. CDR1 is MNHNS and CDR2 is SASEGT in the germline V gene. There are 14 residues in the CDR3. The CDR3 DNA sequence: TGTGCCAGCAAAAAAGGGGCCATGAACACTGAAGCTTTCTTT. Encoded protein: CASKKGAMNTEAFF.

This clone was counted only a few times. The chain uses TRBV6-5 and TRBJ2-7; 7 nucleotides align to TRBD2. The CDR3 runs to 16 residues. The V and J ends lost 4 bases and 2 bases, in that order; junction bases with no gene match: 11. CDR1 is MNHEY, CDR2 SVGAGI, per germline. CDR3 sequence: CASSSSAGESTYEQYF. CDR3 DNA: TGTGCCAGCAGTTCCTCGGCGGGAGAAAGTACCTACGAGCAGTACTTC.

This chain joins TRBV27 and TRBJ1-2, with D possibly being TRBD1 (6 bases). V was clipped by 7 bases and J by 4 bases, with 19 bases between them. The CDR3 sequence is 15 residues long. Germline V lookup: CDR1 MNHEY, CDR2 SMNVEV (reference sequence). CDR3 residues: CASNINRDNSYGYTF. The CDR3 nucleotides are TGTGCCAGCAACATCAACCGGGACAATTCCTATGGCTACACCTTC.

This rearrangement joins TRBV5-4 to TRBJ2-2; D may be TRBD2 (5 bases). CDR1 is SGHNT and CDR2 is YYREEE in the germline V gene (reference sequence). The CDR3 totals 16 residues. V was shortened by 0 bases and J by 3 bases, with 12 bases between the two germline ends. This CDR3 reads CASSLGRGSDTGELFF. In DNA, the CDR3 is TGTGCCAGCAGCTTGGGTCGAGGGAGCGACACCGGGGAGCTGTTTTTT.

This clone came up a few times. This sequence joins TRBV14 and TRBJ2-1; possible D gene TRBD2, 6 bases. V gave up 0 bases and J gave up 9 bases, with 9 bases separating them. The germline CDR1 and CDR2 sequences are SGHDN and FVKESK. The CDR3 totals 13 residues. In nucleotides, the CDR3 is TGTGCCAGCAGCCAAGATTTGGGAGGTGAGCAGTTCTTC. Protein: CASSQDLGGEQFF.

V and J are TRBV28 and TRBJ2-3; tentative D call: TRBD2 (5 bases). Germline V gene data show CDR1 as MDHEN and CDR2 as SYDVKM. V lost 7 bases to trimming and J lost 4 bases, with 18 bases between them. This CDR3 is 15 amino acids long. CDR3 DNA: TGTGCCAGCAACTCCCTTCGAGGGTTCGCAGATACGCAGTATTTT. Translation gives CASNSLRGFADTQYF.